A selection of T cell receptor beta chains follows, all from one sample in a study of long-term antiretroviral therapy in people with HIV. The repertoire was sequenced with immunoSEQ multiplex PCR; TCRdb's copy has only in-frame clones and lacks some. The data contain approximately 9,700 clones, 70% to 75% of them singletons. The sequencing here drew on unsorted PBMCs, taken 1.8 years before starting antiretroviral therapy. The receptors shown here come from a middle-aged man with HIV. CDR3s include the opening cysteine and the closing phenylalanine or tryptophan. A D gene is named only where the DNA matches it firmly. Size tells how often a clone was seen (once, few, many) or the class of an expanded clone, and some rows leave it out.

>TRBV7-2|TRBJ1-5|.|.
CASSLVQLGPQPQHF
TGTGCCAGCAGCTTAGTACAGCTCGGCCCTCAGCCCCAGCATTTT
>TRBV19|TRBJ1-5|.|.
CASSIRQGIVPQHF
TGTGCCAGTAGTATACGGCAGGGGATTGTGCCCCAGCATTTT
>TRBV6-6|TRBJ1-1|.|.
CASSIMNTEAFF
TGTGCCAGCAGTATTATGAACACTGAAGCTTTCTTT
>TRBV27|TRBJ2-7|TRBD2|.
CASSISGTSGTYEQYF
TGTGCCAGCAGTATCTCCGGGACTAGCGGCACCTACGAGCAGTACTTC
>TRBV6-1|TRBJ2-7|.|medium-sized
CASRKTPSEQYF
TGTGCCAGCAGGAAGACACCTTCGGAGCAGTACTTC
>TRBV5-4|TRBJ2-1|.|once
CASSPRQGFTYNEQFF
TGTGCCAGCAGCCCCCGGCAGGGGTTCACCTACAATGAGCAGTTCTTC
>TRBV19|TRBJ1-2|.|.
CASTAGPRPSNYGYTF
TGTGCCAGTACGGCGGGCCCTCGTCCTTCTAACTATGGCTACACCTTC
>TRBV6-4|TRBJ1-6|.|.
CASRIQGFLDSPLHF
TGTGCCAGCAGGATACAGGGTTTTCTGGATTCACCCCTCCACTTT
>TRBV21-1|TRBJ1-3|.|.
CASSNYLNTFGNTIYF
TGTGCCAGCAGCAATTATTTAAACACATTTGGAAACACCATATATTTT
>TRBV6-1|TRBJ1-1|.|.
CASSDRGDSEAFF
TGTGCCAGCAGTGACAGAGGGGACTCTGAAGCTTTCTTT
>TRBV5-6|TRBJ2-7|TRBD1|.
CASNRQGALYEQYF
TGTGCCAGCAACCGACAGGGGGCGTTATACGAGCAGTACTTC
>TRBV7-9|TRBJ1-1|TRBD1|.
CASSSTGTGGLREAFF
TGTGCCAGCAGCTCCACCGGGACAGGGGGGTTGAGGGAAGCTTTCTTT
>TRBV2|TRBJ1-5|TRBD1|.
CASSEPGQGNQPQHF
TGTGCCAGCAGTGAACCGGGACAGGGGAATCAGCCCCAGCATTTT
>TRBV27|TRBJ1-2|.|once
CASSLSAGASGYTF
TGTGCCAGCAGTTTATCGGCAGGGGCGAGTGGCTACACCTTC
>TRBV4-1|TRBJ2-2|.|.
CASSQVSEDTGELFF
TGCGCCAGCAGCCAAGTCTCCGAGGACACCGGGGAGCTGTTTTTT
>TRBV13|TRBJ2-1|TRBD2|once
CASNTAGAWYNEQFF
TGTGCCAGCAACACAGCGGGGGCCTGGTACAATGAGCAGTTCTTC
>TRBV5-1|TRBJ2-4|.|.
CASSLGQQAKNIQYF
TGCGCCAGCAGCTTGGGTCAACAAGCCAAAAACATTCAGTACTTC
>TRBV25-1|TRBJ1-5|.|few
CASSGAGRGYQPQHF
TGTGCCAGCAGTGGGGCGGGTCGGGGATATCAGCCCCAGCATTTT
>TRBV5-1|TRBJ2-7|.|.
CASSLLGEYEQYF
TGCGCCAGCAGTCTCTTGGGCGAATACGAGCAGTACTTC
>TRBV4-1|TRBJ1-3|.|few
CASSQVSSSGNTIYF
TGCGCCAGCAGCCAAGTCTCCAGCTCTGGAAACACCATATATTTT
>TRBV11-2|TRBJ1-3|.|few
CASSPRPGTQDF
TGTGCCAGCAGCCCGCGACCCGGGACCCAGGATTTT
>TRBV29-1|TRBJ2-5|TRBD1|.
CSVGQGARETQYF
TGCAGCGTTGGACAGGGGGCGCGGGAGACCCAGTACTTC
>TRBV5-1|TRBJ2-7|TRBD1|.
CASSLGGTGNSYEQYF
TGCGCCAGCAGCTTGGGTGGGACAGGGAACTCCTACGAGCAGTACTTC
>TRBV19|TRBJ1-1|TRBD1|.
CASTLGQANTEAFF
TGTGCCAGTACCCTGGGACAGGCCAATACTGAAGCTTTCTTT
>TRBV6-6|TRBJ2-7|.|.
CASSSGLSGEQYF
TGTGCCAGCAGTTCGGGACTCTCGGGGGAGCAGTACTTC
>TRBV30|TRBJ1-6|TRBD1|few
CAWTTGGYSPLHF
TGTGCCTGGACGACAGGGGGTTATTCACCCCTCCACTTT
>TRBV19|TRBJ2-1|TRBD2|.
CASSITASGAFNEQFF
TGTGCCAGTAGTATAACGGCTAGCGGGGCTTTCAATGAGCAGTTCTTC
>TRBV11-2|TRBJ2-6|.|.
CASRPVTKRAGANVLTF
TGTGCCAGCAGACCCGTTACCAAGAGGGCTGGGGCCAACGTCCTGACTTTC
>TRBV13|TRBJ1-1|.|.
CASSGELITEAFF
TGTGCCAGCAGTGGGGAATTGATCACTGAAGCTTTCTTT
>TRBV5-1|TRBJ1-2|TRBD1|.
CASSPGQAVHGYTF
TGCGCCAGCAGCCCGGGACAGGCGGTTCATGGCTACACCTTC
>TRBV10-3|TRBJ2-1|.|.
CAISEYGGEQFF
TGTGCCATCAGTGAGTATGGAGGGGAGCAGTTCTTC
>TRBV18|TRBJ2-2|.|.
CASKTGTKNTGELFF
TGTGCCAGTAAGACCGGGACCAAAAACACCGGGGAGCTGTTTTTT
>TRBV7-2|TRBJ2-5|.|.
CASSLYGARETQYF
TGTGCCAGCAGCTTATATGGGGCACGAGAGACCCAGTACTTC
>TRBV28|TRBJ2-4|TRBD2|.
CASSGGGGKNIQYF
TGTGCCAGCTCTGGGGGGGGAGGCAAAAACATTCAGTACTTC
>TRBV15|TRBJ2-7|TRBD1|.
CATSIGTGPSYEQYF
TGTGCCACCAGCATCGGGACAGGGCCGTCCTACGAGCAGTACTTC
>TRBV5-8|TRBJ1-5|TRBD1|.
CASSPDRDQPQHF
TGTGCCAGCAGCCCGGACAGGGACCAGCCCCAGCATTTT
>TRBV4-1|TRBJ1-2|.|.
CASSPREGGHYGYTF
TGCGCCAGCAGCCCCCGGGAGGGAGGACACTATGGCTACACCTTC
>TRBV30|TRBJ2-7|.|few
CAWNRYPSYEQYF
TGTGCCTGGAACCGATATCCTTCCTACGAGCAGTACTTC
>TRBV14|TRBJ1-6|.|.
CASSLVGNSPLHF
TGTGCCAGCAGCCTCGTAGGCAATTCACCCCTCCACTTT
>TRBV10-3|TRBJ2-2|.|.
CAISETGAGELFF
TGTGCCATCAGTGAGACAGGAGCCGGGGAGCTGTTTTTT
>TRBV29-1|TRBJ2-7|.|.
CSVDGLGVEQYF
TGCAGCGTTGATGGTTTGGGGGTCGAGCAGTACTTC
>TRBV7-2|TRBJ2-7|TRBD1|.
CASSSDREAYYEQYF
TGTGCCAGCAGCTCGGACAGGGAAGCCTACTACGAGCAGTACTTC
>TRBV10-3|TRBJ2-2|.|.
CAISVGASNTGELFF
TGTGCCATCAGTGTCGGGGCTTCGAACACCGGGGAGCTGTTTTTT
>TRBV29-1|TRBJ2-7|.|.
CSVEDSLSYEQYF
TGCAGCGTTGAAGACTCCCTTTCCTACGAGCAGTACTTC
>TRBV18|TRBJ1-1|TRBD1|medium-sized
CASSLTGRTEAFF
TGTGCCAGCTCACTGACAGGGAGAACTGAAGCTTTCTTT
>TRBV9|TRBJ1-4|.|.
CASSATGTQHEKLFF
TGTGCCAGCAGCGCCACGGGAACCCAGCACGAAAAACTGTTTTTT
>TRBV9|TRBJ1-2|.|few
CASSLPSYGYTF
TGTGCCAGCAGCCTTCCCTCCTATGGCTACACCTTC
>TRBV30|TRBJ1-4|.|.
CAWSVRVNEKLFF
TGTGCCTGGAGTGTAAGGGTGAATGAAAAACTGTTTTTT
>TRBV18|TRBJ1-1|.|.
CASSGGERWTEAFF
TGTGCCAGCTCAGGAGGGGAGAGGTGGACTGAAGCTTTCTTT
>TRBV14|TRBJ1-2|TRBD1|few
CASSHRTGSWGYTF
TGTGCCAGCAGCCATCGGACAGGGTCTTGGGGCTACACCTTC
>TRBV13|TRBJ2-5|.|.
CASSSGLKQETQYF
TGTGCCAGCAGCTCCGGACTTAAACAAGAGACCCAGTACTTC